This TCR beta chain was recovered during a study of regulatory T cells in long-lasting Graves disease. Time point specified: newly diagnosed GD, antithyroid drugs for less than 3 months. TCR sequences were obtained from RNA taken from PBMCs. TCR beta libraries were built with iRepertoire HTBI primers and Arm-PCR of CDR3 regions. TCRdb recomputed calls from the multiplex PCR reads with MiXCR, one row per CDR3 protein. The sample contains hundreds of thousands of distinct CDR3 sequences, roughly 14% of which appear only once. V lost 4 bases, J lost 4 bases, and 2 bases stayed unmatched. This CDR3 contains 15 residues. CDR1 and CDR2 from the germline V gene are MNHNS and SASEGT. This clonotype was counted many times. These same records also appear under a second study, on T cells in Graves' hyperthyroidism and ophthalmopathy.

The chain has TRBV6-1 and TRBJ2-7, with 15 bases identical to TRBD2. This sample comprised peripheral blood mononuclear cells (PBMCs), obtained at new diagnosis, from a patient treated with antithyroid drugs. The TCR sequence derives from a young man with Graves disease. DNA for the CDR3: TGTGCCAGCAGTGGTGGGACTAGCGGGGGGTACGAGCAGTACTTC. This gives the protein CASSGGTSGGYEQYF.